The rows below give T cell receptor beta chains drawn from one sample of a study of cytomegalovirus exposure and HLA in healthy donors. Some clones are missing from TCRdb's copy, which holds only in-frame ones; the method was immunoSEQ multiplex PCR. This sample has approximately 190,000 clones, with approximately 80% found just once. The sequencing sample was made of PBMCs. The origin of the receptors is a woman in her forties or fifties in good health and CMV-seropositive. CDR3s include the opening cysteine and the closing phenylalanine or tryptophan. The D gene is left open where the match is weak. Size is stated for part of the rows, as once, few or many counts, or as a class when the clone is expanded.

clone size	D gene	V gene	J gene	CDR3 DNA	CDR3 protein
-	-	TRBV6-1	TRBJ2-5	TGTGCCAGCAGCAGGGGTGGGGAGACCCAGTACTTC	CASSRGGETQYF
-	TRBD2	TRBV2	TRBJ2-1	TGTGCCAGCAGTACACGCGGGGGGGCCAGTTCGGAGCAGTTCTTC	CASSTRGGASSEQFF
-	-	TRBV2	TRBJ2-2	TGTGCCAGCAGGACCAAGGTGGGCGGGATGAACACCGGGGAGCTGTTTTTT	CASRTKVGGMNTGELFF
-	-	TRBV28	TRBJ1-1	TGTGCCAGCAGTTTGCCCAGGGTGGCCACTGAAGCTTTCTTT	CASSLPRVATEAFF
-	TRBD2	TRBV6-6	TRBJ2-7	TGTGCCAGCTCCAGAAGCGGGGGGTTCTCCTACGAGCAGTACTTC	CASSRSGGFSYEQYF
-	-	TRBV6-1	TRBJ2-2	TGTGCCAGCAGTGACCAGAGTTATGTTCGGGGGAACACCGGGGAGCTGTTTTTT	CASSDQSYVRGNTGELFF
few	-	TRBV7-9	TRBJ2-2	TGTTCCAGCGGAGGAACAGGGTGGGATTTGTGGACCGGGGAGCTGTTTTTT	CSSGGTGWDLWTGELFF
-	-	TRBV9	TRBJ1-1	TGTGCCAGCAGCAAAGGGGAGGTGAACACTGAAGCTTTCTTT	CASSKGEVNTEAFF
few	TRBD1	TRBV4-3	TRBJ1-4	TGCGCCAGCAGCCAAGATTCCCCCGGGACAGACACAATTTGGAGAGAAAAACTGTTTTTT	CASSQDSPGTDTIWREKLFF
-	TRBD1	TRBV6-1	TRBJ1-5	TGTGCCAGCAGCCCAGACAGGGACAATCAGCCCCAGCATTTT	CASSPDRDNQPQHF
-	TRBD1	TRBV28	TRBJ1-5	TGTGCCAGCAGTTTAGGACAGGGGTATCGCCAGCCCCAGCATTTT	CASSLGQGYRQPQHF
-	TRBD2	TRBV4-2	TRBJ2-3	TGTGCCAGCAGCCAAGATAGGGCGGGGGGGCGGGCAGATACGCAGTATTTT	CASSQDRAGGRADTQYF
-	TRBD1	TRBV5-1	TRBJ2-1	TGCGCCAGCAGGGATGGACAGGGGGCGGGGGAGCAGTTCTTC	CASRDGQGAGEQFF
-	-	TRBV4-1	TRBJ1-3	TGCGCCAGCAGCCAAGATCCCAACGGAGGCACCATATATTTT	CASSQDPNGGTIYF
-	TRBD1	TRBV6-6	TRBJ1-5	TGTGCCAGCAGTCAGACAGGGATTCAGCCCCAGCATTTT	CASSQTGIQPQHF
few	-	TRBV6-6	TRBJ1-4	TGTGCCAGCAGTGCATACGGACGGGGAAATGAAAAACTGTTTTTT	CASSAYGRGNEKLFF
few	-	TRBV5-5	TRBJ2-7	TGTGCCAGCAGCCGGACTGCCGCAAACTCCTACGAGCAGTACTTC	CASSRTAANSYEQYF
-	TRBD2	TRBV5-1	TRBJ2-1	TGCGCCAGCAGCTTGGGACTAGCGGGGGGGCCATTACAGAATGAGCAGTTCTTC	CASSLGLAGGPLQNEQFF
-	TRBD2	TRBV7-2	TRBJ2-7	TGTGCCAGCAGCTTAGCGTCTAGCGGGGTGACCTACGAGCAGTACTTC	CASSLASSGVTYEQYF
once	TRBD2	TRBV9	TRBJ2-1	TGTGCCAGCAGCGTAGAAGTAGCGGGGGTGAGGGGTAATGAGCAGTTCTTC	CASSVEVAGVRGNEQFF
-	TRBD1	TRBV7-9	TRBJ1-5	TGTGCCAGCAGTCGTACAGGGGAGCAGGGACAGCCCCAGCATTTT	CASSRTGEQGQPQHF
-	TRBD2	TRBV7-3	TRBJ2-3	TGTGCCAGCAGCCCTACTAGCGGCAGCACAGATACGCAGTATTTT	CASSPTSGSTDTQYF